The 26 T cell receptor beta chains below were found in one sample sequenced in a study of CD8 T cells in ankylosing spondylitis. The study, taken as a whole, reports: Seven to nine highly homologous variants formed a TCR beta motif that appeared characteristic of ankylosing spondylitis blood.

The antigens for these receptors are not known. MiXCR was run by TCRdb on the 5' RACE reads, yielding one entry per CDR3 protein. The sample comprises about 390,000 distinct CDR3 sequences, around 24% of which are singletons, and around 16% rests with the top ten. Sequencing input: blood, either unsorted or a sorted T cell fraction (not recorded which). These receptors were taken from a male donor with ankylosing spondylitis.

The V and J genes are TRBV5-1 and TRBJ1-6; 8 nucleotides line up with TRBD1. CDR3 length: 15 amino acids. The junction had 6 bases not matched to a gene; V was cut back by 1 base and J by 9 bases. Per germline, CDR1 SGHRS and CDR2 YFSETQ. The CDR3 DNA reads TGCGCCAGCAGCTTGCCAGGGGGCGTATCTTCACCCCTCCACTTT. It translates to CASSLPGGVSSPLHF.

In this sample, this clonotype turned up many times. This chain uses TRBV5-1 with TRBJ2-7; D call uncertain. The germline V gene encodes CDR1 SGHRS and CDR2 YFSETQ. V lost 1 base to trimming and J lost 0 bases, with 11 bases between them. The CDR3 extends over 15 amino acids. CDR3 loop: CASSLTTLSSYEQYF. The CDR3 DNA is TGCGCCAGCAGCTTGACGACTCTTAGCTCCTACGAGCAGTACTTC.

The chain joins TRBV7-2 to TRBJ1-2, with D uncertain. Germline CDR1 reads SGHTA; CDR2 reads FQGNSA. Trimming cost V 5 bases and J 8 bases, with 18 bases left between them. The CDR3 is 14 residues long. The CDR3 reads CASSLDTRAGGYTF. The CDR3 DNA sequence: TGTGCCAGCAGCCTTGACACTCGGGCCGGCGGCTACACCTTC.

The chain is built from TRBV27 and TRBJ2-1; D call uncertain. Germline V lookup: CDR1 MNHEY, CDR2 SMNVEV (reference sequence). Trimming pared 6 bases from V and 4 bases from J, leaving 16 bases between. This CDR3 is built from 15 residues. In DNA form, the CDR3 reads TGTGCCAGCAGCCCTACCCCCGAAGGGTACAATGAGCAGTTCTTC. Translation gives CASSPTPEGYNEQFF.

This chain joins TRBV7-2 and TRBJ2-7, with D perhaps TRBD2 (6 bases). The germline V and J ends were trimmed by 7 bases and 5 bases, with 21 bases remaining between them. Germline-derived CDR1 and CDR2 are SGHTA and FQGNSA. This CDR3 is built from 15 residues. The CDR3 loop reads CASTPERRVGNEQYF. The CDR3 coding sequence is TGTGCCAGCACCCCCGAAAGGAGGGTAGGGAACGAGCAGTACTTC.

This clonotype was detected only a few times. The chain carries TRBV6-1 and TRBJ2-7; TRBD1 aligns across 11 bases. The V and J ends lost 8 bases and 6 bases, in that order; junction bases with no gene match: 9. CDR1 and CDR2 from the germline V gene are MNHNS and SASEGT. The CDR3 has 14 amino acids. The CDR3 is CASGTGTGGFEQYF. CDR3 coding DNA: TGTGCCAGCGGAACCGGGACAGGGGGATTCGAGCAGTACTTC.

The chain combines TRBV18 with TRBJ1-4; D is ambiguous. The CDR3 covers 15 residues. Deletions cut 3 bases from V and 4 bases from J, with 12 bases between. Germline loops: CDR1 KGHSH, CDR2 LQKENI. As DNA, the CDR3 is TGTGCCAGCTCACCGGTCCGAGGTGATAATGAAAAACTGTTTTTT. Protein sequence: CASSPVRGDNEKLFF.

The CDR3 loop is CASSLRSGLDGVHEQFF. The CDR3 DNA reads as TGTGCCAGCAGCCTCCGCTCGGGACTAGATGGTGTTCATGAGCAGTTCTTC. This chain uses TRBV7-3 with TRBJ2-1, with TRBD2 matching 8 bases. The V segment lost 5 bases and the J segment 8 bases; nucleotides outside the gene matches: 17. This CDR3 region has 17 residues. Germline CDR1 reads SGHTA; CDR2 reads FQGTGA.

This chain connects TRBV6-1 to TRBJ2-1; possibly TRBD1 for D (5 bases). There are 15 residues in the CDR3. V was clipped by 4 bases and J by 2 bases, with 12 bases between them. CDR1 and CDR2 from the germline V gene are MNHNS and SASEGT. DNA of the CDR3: TGTGCCAGCAGTGTAAATAGGGGTACCTACAATGAGCAGTTCTTC. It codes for CASSVNRGTYNEQFF.

The CDR3 nucleotides read TGTGCCAGCAGTTCGGGACAGGATCCAACTAATGAAAAACTGTTTTTT. It is translated as CASSSGQDPTNEKLFF. This sequence joins TRBV12-3 or TRBV12-4 and TRBJ1-4, with 8 bases identical to TRBD1. The J segment lost 0 bases and the V segment lost 4 bases, leaving 4 bases of the junction unmatched. The CDR3 is 16 residues long.

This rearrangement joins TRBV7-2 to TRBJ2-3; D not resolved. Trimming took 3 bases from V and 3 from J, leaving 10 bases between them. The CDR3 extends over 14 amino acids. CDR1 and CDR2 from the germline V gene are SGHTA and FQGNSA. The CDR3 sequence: CASSFMARTDTQYF. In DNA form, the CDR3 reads TGTGCCAGCAGCTTCATGGCCCGAACAGATACGCAGTATTTT.

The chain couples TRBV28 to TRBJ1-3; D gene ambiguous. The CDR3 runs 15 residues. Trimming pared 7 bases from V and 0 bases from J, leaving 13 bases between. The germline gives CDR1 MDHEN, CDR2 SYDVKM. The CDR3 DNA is TGTGCCAGCACTGACGGTGACATCTCTGGAAACACCATATATTTT. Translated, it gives CASTDGDISGNTIYF.

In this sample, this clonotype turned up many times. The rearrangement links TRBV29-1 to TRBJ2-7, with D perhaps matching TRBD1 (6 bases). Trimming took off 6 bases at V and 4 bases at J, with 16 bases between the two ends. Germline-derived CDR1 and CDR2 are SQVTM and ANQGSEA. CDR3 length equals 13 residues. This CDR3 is CSVNRDTSYEQYF. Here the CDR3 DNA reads TGCAGCGTAAATCGGGACACCTCTTACGAGCAGTACTTC.

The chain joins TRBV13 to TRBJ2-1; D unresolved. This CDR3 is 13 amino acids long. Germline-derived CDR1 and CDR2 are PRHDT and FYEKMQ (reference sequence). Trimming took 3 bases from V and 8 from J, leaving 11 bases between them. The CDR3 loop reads CASSFRAPYEQFF. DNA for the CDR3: TGTGCCAGCAGCTTCCGTGCGCCTTATGAGCAGTTCTTC. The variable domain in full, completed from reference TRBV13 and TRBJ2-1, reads AAGVIQSPRHLIKEKRETATLKCYPIPRHDTVYWYQQGPGQDPQFLISFYEKMQSDKGSIPDRFSAQQFSDYHSELNMSSLELGDSALYFCASSFRAPYEQFFGPGTRLTVL.

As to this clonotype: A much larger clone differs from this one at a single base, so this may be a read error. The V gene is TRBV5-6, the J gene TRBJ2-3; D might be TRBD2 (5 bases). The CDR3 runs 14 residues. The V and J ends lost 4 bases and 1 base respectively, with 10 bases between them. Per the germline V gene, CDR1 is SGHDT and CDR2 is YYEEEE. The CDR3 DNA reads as TGTGCCAGCAGCCACGGGATCCGCACAGATACGCAGTATTTT. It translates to CASSHGIRTDTQYF.

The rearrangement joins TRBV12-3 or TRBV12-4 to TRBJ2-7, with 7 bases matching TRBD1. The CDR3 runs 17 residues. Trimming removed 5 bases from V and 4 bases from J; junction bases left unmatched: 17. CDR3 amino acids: CASSPLPVRQGIYEQYF. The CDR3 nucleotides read TGTGCCAGCAGTCCCCTCCCCGTCCGACAGGGTATATACGAGCAGTACTTC.

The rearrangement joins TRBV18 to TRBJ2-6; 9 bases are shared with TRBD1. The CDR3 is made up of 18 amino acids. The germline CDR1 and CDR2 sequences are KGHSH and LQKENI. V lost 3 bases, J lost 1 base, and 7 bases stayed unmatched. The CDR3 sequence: CASSPAGQGGSGANVLTF. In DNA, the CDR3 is TGTGCCAGCTCACCGGCGGGACAGGGAGGTTCTGGGGCCAACGTCCTGACTTTC.

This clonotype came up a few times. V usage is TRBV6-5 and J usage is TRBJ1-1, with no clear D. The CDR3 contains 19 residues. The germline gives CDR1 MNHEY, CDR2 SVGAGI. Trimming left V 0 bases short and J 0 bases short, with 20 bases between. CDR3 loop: CASSYSSVRVRGLNTEAFF. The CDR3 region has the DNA TGTGCCAGCAGTTACTCGAGTGTCCGGGTTAGAGGGTTGAACACTGAAGCTTTCTTT.

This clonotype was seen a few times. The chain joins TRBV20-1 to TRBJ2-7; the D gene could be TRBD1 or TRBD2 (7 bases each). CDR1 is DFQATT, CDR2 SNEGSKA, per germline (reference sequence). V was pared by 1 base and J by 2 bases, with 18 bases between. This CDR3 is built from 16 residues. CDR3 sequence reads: CSARGPGGGQTYEQYF. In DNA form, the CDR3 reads TGCAGTGCTAGAGGGCCTGGGGGGGGACAGACCTACGAGCAGTACTTC.

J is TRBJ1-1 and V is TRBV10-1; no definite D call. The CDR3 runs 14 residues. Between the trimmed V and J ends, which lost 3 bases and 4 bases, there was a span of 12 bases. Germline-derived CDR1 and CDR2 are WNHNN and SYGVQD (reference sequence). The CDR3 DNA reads TGCGCCAGCAGTGAAGGTGGGTTCGGCACTGAAGCTTTCTTT. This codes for CASSEGGFGTEAFF.

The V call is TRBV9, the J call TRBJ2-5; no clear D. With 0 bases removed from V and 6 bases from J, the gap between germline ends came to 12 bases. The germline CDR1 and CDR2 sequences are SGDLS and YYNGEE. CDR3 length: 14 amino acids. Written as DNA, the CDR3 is TGTGCCAGCAGCGTAGGGAACGACCGAAAGACCCAGTACTTC. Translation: CASSVGNDRKTQYF.

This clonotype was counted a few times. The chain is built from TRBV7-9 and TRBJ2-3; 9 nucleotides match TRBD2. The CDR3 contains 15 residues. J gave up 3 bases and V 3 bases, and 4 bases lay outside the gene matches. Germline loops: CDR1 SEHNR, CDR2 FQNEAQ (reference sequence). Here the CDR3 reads CASSFRLAGTDTQYF. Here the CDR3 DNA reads TGTGCCAGCAGCTTCAGGCTAGCGGGGACAGATACGCAGTATTTT. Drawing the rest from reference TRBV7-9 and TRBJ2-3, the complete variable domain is DTGVSQNPRHKITKRGQNVTFRCDPISEHNRLYWYRQTLGQGPEFLTYFQNEAQLEKSRLLSDRFSAERPKGSFSTLEIQRTEQGDSAMYLCASSFRLAGTDTQYFGPGTRLTVL.

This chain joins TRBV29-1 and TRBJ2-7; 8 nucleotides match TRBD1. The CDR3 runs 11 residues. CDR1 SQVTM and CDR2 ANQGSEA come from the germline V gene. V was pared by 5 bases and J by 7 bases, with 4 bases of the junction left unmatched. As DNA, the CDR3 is TGCAGCGTTCTCAGGGGGCTAGAGCAGTACTTC. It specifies CSVLRGLEQYF.

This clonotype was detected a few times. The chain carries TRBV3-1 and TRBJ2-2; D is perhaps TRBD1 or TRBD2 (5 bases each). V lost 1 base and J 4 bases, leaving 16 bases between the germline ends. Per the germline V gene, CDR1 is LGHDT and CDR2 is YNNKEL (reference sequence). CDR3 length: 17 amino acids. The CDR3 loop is CASSQVAGSGSTGELFF. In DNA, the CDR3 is TGTGCCAGCAGCCAAGTCGCAGGGTCGGGAAGCACCGGGGAGCTGTTTTTT.

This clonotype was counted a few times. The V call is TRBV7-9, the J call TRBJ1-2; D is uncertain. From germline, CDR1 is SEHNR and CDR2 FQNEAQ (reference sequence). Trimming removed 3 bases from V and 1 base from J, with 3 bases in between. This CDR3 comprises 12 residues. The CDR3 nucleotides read TGTGCCAGCAGCTTGGATAACTATGGCTACACCTTC. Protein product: CASSLDNYGYTF. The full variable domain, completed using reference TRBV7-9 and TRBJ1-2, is DTGVSQNPRHKITKRGQNVTFRCDPISEHNRLYWYRQTLGQGPEFLTYFQNEAQLEKSRLLSDRFSAERPKGSFSTLEIQRTEQGDSAMYLCASSLDNYGYTFGSGTRLTVV.

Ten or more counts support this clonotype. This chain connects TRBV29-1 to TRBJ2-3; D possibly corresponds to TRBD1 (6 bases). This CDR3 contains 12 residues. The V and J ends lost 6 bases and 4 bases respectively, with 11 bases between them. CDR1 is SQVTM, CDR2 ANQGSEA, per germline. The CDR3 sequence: CSVETGSDTQYF. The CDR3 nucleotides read TGCAGCGTAGAAACAGGGTCAGATACGCAGTATTTT.